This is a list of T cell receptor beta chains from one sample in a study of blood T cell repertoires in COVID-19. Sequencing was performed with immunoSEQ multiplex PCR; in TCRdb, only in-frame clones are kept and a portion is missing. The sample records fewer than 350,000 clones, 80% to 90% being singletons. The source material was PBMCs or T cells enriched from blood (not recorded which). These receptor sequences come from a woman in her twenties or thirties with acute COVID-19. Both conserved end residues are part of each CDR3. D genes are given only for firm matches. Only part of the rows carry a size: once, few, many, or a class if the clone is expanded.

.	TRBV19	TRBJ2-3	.	CASKGVSTDTQYF	TGTGCCAGTAAGGGGGTTAGCACAGATACGCAGTATTTT
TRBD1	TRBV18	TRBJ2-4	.	CASSGDRVRNIQYF	TGTGCCAGCTCAGGGGACAGGGTGCGGAACATTCAGTACTTC
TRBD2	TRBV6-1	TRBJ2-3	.	CASSVGAGDGSDTQYF	TGTGCCAGCAGTGTAGGAGCGGGAGATGGGTCAGATACGCAGTATTTT
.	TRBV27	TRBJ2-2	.	CASSLGWPGELFF	TGTGCCAGCAGTCTCGGGTGGCCCGGGGAGCTGTTTTTT
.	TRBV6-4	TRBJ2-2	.	CASSDRAGSVGELFF	TGTGCCAGCAGTGACCGGGCGGGATCCGTCGGGGAGCTGTTTTTT
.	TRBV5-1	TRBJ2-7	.	CASTQLEGGGPVEQYF	TGCGCCAGCACCCAGTTAGAGGGAGGGGGTCCGGTCGAGCAGTACTTC
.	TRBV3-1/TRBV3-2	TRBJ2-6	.	CASSQFTSSGANVLTF	TGTGCCAGCAGCCAATTTACTAGCTCTGGGGCCAACGTCCTGACTTTC
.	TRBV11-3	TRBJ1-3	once	CASSLGGNNVGNTIYF	TGTGCCAGCAGCTTAGGAGGGAACAACGTGGGAAACACCATATATTTT
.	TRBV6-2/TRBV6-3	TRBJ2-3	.	CASSYNTDTQYF	TGTGCCAGCAGTTATAACACAGATACGCAGTATTTT
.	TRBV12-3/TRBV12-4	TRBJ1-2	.	CASVSQPNYGYTF	TGTGCCAGCGTTAGCCAACCTAACTATGGCTACACCTTC
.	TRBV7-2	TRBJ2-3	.	CASSYLAVSTDTQYF	TGTGCCAGCAGCTATTTAGCGGTGAGCACAGATACGCAGTATTTT
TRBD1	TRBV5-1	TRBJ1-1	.	CASSSGQGSTEAFF	TGCGCCAGCAGTTCAGGACAGGGGAGCACTGAAGCTTTCTTT
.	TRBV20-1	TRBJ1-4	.	CSASRVATNEKLFF	TGCAGTGCTAGTCGGGTTGCAACTAATGAAAAACTGTTTTTT
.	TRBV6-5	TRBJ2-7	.	CATGRLQGGPYEQYF	TGTGCCACCGGAAGACTTCAGGGGGGCCCCTACGAGCAGTACTTC
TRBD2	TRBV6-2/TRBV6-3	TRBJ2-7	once	CASSWATSGRYEQYF	TGTGCCAGCAGTTGGGCTACTAGCGGGAGATACGAGCAGTACTTC
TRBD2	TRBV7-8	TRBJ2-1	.	CASSFEGGRNYNEQFF	TGTGCCAGCAGCTTCGAGGGAGGGCGAAACTACAATGAGCAGTTCTTC
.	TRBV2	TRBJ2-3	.	CASSGLSGDTQYF	TGTGCCAGCAGTGGTCTTAGTGGAGATACGCAGTATTTT
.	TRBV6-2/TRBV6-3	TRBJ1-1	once	CASSYTPTGDTEAFF	TGTGCCAGCAGTTACACACCAACAGGAGACACTGAAGCTTTCTTT
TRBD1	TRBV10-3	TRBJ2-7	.	CATRGQPSSYEQYF	TGTGCCACACGGGGACAGCCGAGCTCCTACGAGCAGTACTTC
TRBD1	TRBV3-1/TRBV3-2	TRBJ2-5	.	CASSRQGAVEETQYF	TGTGCCAGCAGTAGACAGGGGGCAGTAGAAGAGACCCAGTACTTC
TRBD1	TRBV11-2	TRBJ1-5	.	CASSPGTANQPQHF	TGTGCCAGCAGCCCCGGGACAGCCAATCAGCCCCAGCATTTT
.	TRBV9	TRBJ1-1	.	CASSEQGNTEAFF	TGTGCCAGCAGTGAGCAGGGGAACACTGAAGCTTTCTTT
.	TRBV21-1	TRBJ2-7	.	CASSKELDRGGTYEQYF	TGTGCCAGCAGCAAAGAGCTCGACAGGGGTGGAACCTACGAGCAGTACTTC
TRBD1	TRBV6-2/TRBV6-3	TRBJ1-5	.	CASSSTGAGQPQHF	TGTGCCAGCAGTTCCACAGGGGCCGGTCAGCCCCAGCATTTT
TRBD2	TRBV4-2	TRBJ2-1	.	CASSQGTSGSFYNEQFF	TGTGCCAGCAGCCAGGGGACTAGCGGGAGTTTCTACAATGAGCAGTTCTTC
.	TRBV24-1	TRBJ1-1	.	CATSGAEDTEAFF	TGTGCCACCAGTGGGGCGGAGGACACTGAAGCTTTCTTT
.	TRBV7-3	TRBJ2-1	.	CASSLNAGSLGGEQFF	TGTGCCAGCAGCTTAAACGCCGGGTCACTCGGAGGGGAGCAGTTCTTC
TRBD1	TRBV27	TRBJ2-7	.	CASSKARGRGFEQYF	TGTGCCAGCAGTAAAGCCAGGGGGCGCGGGTTCGAGCAGTACTTC
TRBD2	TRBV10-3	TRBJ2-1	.	CAISEGGSSYNEQFF	TGTGCCATCAGTGAGGGCGGGAGTTCCTACAATGAGCAGTTCTTC
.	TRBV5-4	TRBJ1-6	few	CASSLLTDYNSPLHF	TGTGCCAGCAGCTTGTTGACAGACTATAATTCACCCCTCCACTTT
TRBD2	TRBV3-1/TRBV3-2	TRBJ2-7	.	CASSRTGTSVSYEQYF	TGTGCCAGCAGCCGAACCGGGACTAGCGTGTCCTACGAGCAGTACTTC
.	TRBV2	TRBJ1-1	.	CASSYREGTEAFF	TGTGCCAGCAGTTACAGGGAGGGGACTGAAGCTTTCTTT
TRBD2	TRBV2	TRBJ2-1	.	CASQGTRSYNEQFF	TGTGCCAGCCAAGGGACTAGATCCTACAATGAGCAGTTCTTC
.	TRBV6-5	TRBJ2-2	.	CASSQGNTGELFF	TGTGCCAGCTCTCAGGGGAACACCGGGGAGCTGTTTTTT
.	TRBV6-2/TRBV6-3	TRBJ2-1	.	CASSPGLPIGNEQFF	TGTGCCAGCAGCCCGGGACTTCCAATCGGGAATGAGCAGTTCTTC
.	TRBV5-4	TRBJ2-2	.	CASSPEGGLGTGELFF	TGTGCCAGCAGTCCGGAGGGGGGGCTCGGAACCGGGGAGCTGTTTTTT
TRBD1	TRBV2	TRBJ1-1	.	CASTQGQTNTEAFF	TGTGCCAGCACCCAGGGACAGACGAACACTGAAGCTTTCTTT
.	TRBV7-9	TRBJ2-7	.	CASRPDGGLYEQYF	TGTGCCAGCAGGCCGGACGGAGGACTCTACGAGCAGTACTTC
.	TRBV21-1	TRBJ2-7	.	CASSKKGLAGESYEQYF	TGTGCCAGCAGCAAAAAGGGACTAGCGGGAGAGTCCTACGAGCAGTACTTC
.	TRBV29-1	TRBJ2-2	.	CSGRGTGELFF	TGCAGCGGACGCGGGACCGGGGAGCTGTTTTTT
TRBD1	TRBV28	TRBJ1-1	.	CASRQTGGVTEAFF	TGTGCCAGCAGGCAGACAGGGGGCGTCACTGAAGCTTTCTTT
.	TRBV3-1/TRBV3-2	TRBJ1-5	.	CASSLGGLYQPQHF	TGTGCCAGCAGCCTAGGCGGATTATATCAGCCCCAGCATTTT
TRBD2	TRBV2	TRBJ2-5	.	CASSDNGLARETQYF	TGTGCCAGCAGTGACAATGGACTAGCGAGAGAGACCCAGTACTTC
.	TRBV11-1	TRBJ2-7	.	CASSPGGTWAYEQYF	TGTGCCAGCAGCCCCGGGGGTACATGGGCCTACGAGCAGTACTTC
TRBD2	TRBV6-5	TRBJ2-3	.	CASSYGTSWADTQYF	TGTGCCAGCAGTTATGGGACTAGTTGGGCAGATACGCAGTATTTT
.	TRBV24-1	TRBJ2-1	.	CATSDQVSYEQFF	TGTGCCACCAGTGATCAGGTGTCTTATGAGCAGTTCTTC
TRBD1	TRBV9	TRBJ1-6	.	CASSEGTGSYNSPLHF	TGTGCCAGCAGCGAGGGGACAGGGTCTTACAATTCACCCCTCCACTTT
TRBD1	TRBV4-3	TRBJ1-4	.	CASSQAGATGYDEKLFF	TGCGCCAGCAGCCAAGCGGGGGCGACAGGGTACGATGAAAAACTGTTTTTT
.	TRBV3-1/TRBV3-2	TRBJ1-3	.	CASSQEAAGNTIYF	TGTGCCAGCAGCCAAGAGGCCGCTGGAAACACCATATATTTT
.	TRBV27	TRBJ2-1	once	CASSPPPGQADYNEQFF	TGTGCCAGCAGTCCGCCCCCAGGCCAGGCAGACTACAATGAGCAGTTCTTC
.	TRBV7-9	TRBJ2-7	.	CASSLGPPAYEQYF	TGTGCCAGCAGCTTAGGCCCCCCAGCCTACGAGCAGTACTTC
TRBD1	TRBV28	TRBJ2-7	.	CASSPTDRDSYEQYF	TGTGCCAGCAGTCCTACGGACAGGGACTCCTACGAGCAGTACTTC
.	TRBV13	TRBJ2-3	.	CASSSQGTDTQYF	TGTGCCAGCAGCTCCCAGGGGACAGATACGCAGTATTTT